One T cell receptor beta chain is described in this entry. The antigen is unknown. The sample is drawn from a study of beta chain features in type 1 diabetes. Study-wide background: The number of sorted cells examined across all samples was approximately 110,000,000.

cDNA synthesis used the whole RNA isolate, giving expressed TCRB sequences. Assay: immunoSEQ multiplex PCR; the TCRdb copy retains only in-frame clones and omits some. This sample carries under 250,000 clones, about a tenth of them seen once, and the ten largest clones take less than 1.5%. Study-level results: Across patients, naive, central memory and Treg TCRB repertoires exhibited apparently greater similarity than was observed across healthy donors.

CDR3 length: 10 amino acids. Trimming pared 5 bases from V and 4 bases from J, leaving 4 bases between. Germline V gene data show CDR1 as SQVTM and CDR2 as ANQGSEA. The V gene is TRBV29-1, the J gene TRBJ2-3; D unclear. The source is a man aged 18 to 29 in good health. The sequenced sample consisted of central memory CD4+ T cells from blood. The CDR3 DNA follows: TGCAGCGTTTCTCCAGATACGCAGTATTTT. Translating gives CSVSPDTQYF.